This T cell receptor (beta chain) was sequenced for a study of blood T cell repertoires in COVID-19. Study-level background: Specimens from acute and convalescent COVID-19 originated in the United States, Italy and Spain.

The authors' processing: Amplifying reference gene primers gave estimates of nucleated cell counts. Profiling relied on immunoSEQ multiplex PCR, and the TCRdb table lists in-frame clones only, not all of them. That table furnishes V, J and clone size, whereas the DNA furnished D and trimming. The sample contains some 120,000 clones, 55% to 70% of which appear only once. The specimen sequenced was peripheral blood. The TCR originated in a woman between 65 and 79 years old with acute or convalescent COVID-19.

CDR3 DNA sequence: TGTGCCAGCAGGCCTAGTGCCCTCCACTTT. Protein product: CASRPSALHF. V usage is TRBV6-8 and J usage is TRBJ1-6, with D unclear. The CDR3 is 10 amino acids. Trimming removed 6 bases at V and 14 bases at J, with 8 bases between. Germline lookup yields CDR1 MNHGY and CDR2 SAAAGT.